The rows below give T cell receptor beta chains drawn from one sample of a study of blood T cell repertoires in COVID-19. Sequencing was performed with immunoSEQ multiplex PCR; in TCRdb, only in-frame clones are kept and a portion is missing. The data hold tens of thousands of clones, with 65% to 85% observed a single time. Sequenced material: peripheral blood. The source of these receptors is a woman over 75 with active or convalescent COVID-19. Each CDR3 is given with its conserved first and last residue. Fields, in order: J gene, D gene, V gene, clone size, CDR3 DNA, CDR3 protein. A D gene is named only where the DNA matches it firmly. Size values are once, few and many counts, or a class for expanded clones, and some rows have none.

TRBJ1-4,TRBD1,TRBV28,-,TGTGCCAGCAGTTTACGAGCTGGGACAGGGGAAAAACTGTTTTTT,CASSLRAGTGEKLFF
TRBJ2-5,TRBD2,TRBV9,-,TGTGCCAGCAGCGTAGATCCAGCGGGGGCCCGAGAGACCCAGTACTTC,CASSVDPAGARETQYF
TRBJ2-4,-,TRBV28,-,TGTGCCAGCAGTTTACGACAGGAATGGAACATTCAGTACTTC,CASSLRQEWNIQYF
TRBJ1-1,-,TRBV3-1/TRBV3-2,-,TGTGCCAGCAGCCCCTTGTACTCGAACACTGAAGCTTTCTTT,CASSPLYSNTEAFF
TRBJ2-1,-,TRBV28,-,TGTGCCGCGGGGCTCCCTCAAAAGTCATACAATGAGCAGTTCTTC,CAAGLPQKSYNEQFF
TRBJ2-2,TRBD1,TRBV18,-,TGTGCCAGCTCACCACGCCGGGACAGGAGAACCGGGGAGCTGTTTTTT,CASSPRRDRRTGELFF
TRBJ1-1,-,TRBV19,-,TGTGCCAGCTGGCAGGGGAAAAGGGGGAACACTGAAGCTTTCTTT,CASWQGKRGNTEAFF
TRBJ2-5,-,TRBV7-8,-,TGTGCCAGCATCCCTCCCCCGGCGGGCCTACAAGAGACCCAGTACTTC,CASIPPPAGLQETQYF
TRBJ2-1,TRBD2,TRBV2,-,TGTGCCAGCAGTAAGGAGGGGACTATAGCCTACAATGAGCAGTTCTTC,CASSKEGTIAYNEQFF
TRBJ1-2,-,TRBV24-1,-,TGTGCCACCAGTGGCACAGAGTATAACTATGGCTACACCTTC,CATSGTEYNYGYTF
TRBJ2-1,TRBD2,TRBV18,-,TGTGCCAGCTCACCCCTAGGCCTAGCGGGTAACAATGAGCAGTTCTTC,CASSPLGLAGNNEQFF
TRBJ1-1,TRBD1,TRBV9,-,TGTGCCAGCAGCCCGGGACAGGGGGCCCCTGCGTCTATGAACACTGAAGCTTTCTTT,CASSPGQGAPASMNTEAFF
TRBJ1-6,-,TRBV20-1,-,TGCAGTGCTAGTGGGCACTACAATTCACCCCTCCACTTT,CSASGHYNSPLHF
TRBJ2-5,TRBD2,TRBV28,-,TGTGCCAGCAGTTTCCCGCCCAGACTAGCGGGGGTTCGAGAGACCCAGTACTTC,CASSFPPRLAGVRETQYF
TRBJ1-1,-,TRBV3-1/TRBV3-2,-,TGTGCCAGCAGCCAGGGAGGTGAAGCTTTCTTT,CASSQGGEAFF
TRBJ1-1,-,TRBV29-1,-,TGCAGCGCCACGGACAGACTGAACACTGAAGCTTTCTTT,CSATDRLNTEAFF
TRBJ2-1,-,TRBV14,-,TGTGCCAGCAGCCAAAGTAATTCAGGGGCCAATGAGCAGTTCTTC,CASSQSNSGANEQFF
TRBJ2-5,-,TRBV4-3,-,TGCGCCAGCAGCCAAGATTTAGGGGGGGCCGAGGACCAGTACTTC,CASSQDLGGAEDQYF
TRBJ2-7,-,TRBV14,-,TGTGCCAGCAGCCCGGAGCGGAGAATCGGGCGGGGCCTCCACTACGAGCAGTACTTC,CASSPERRIGRGLHYEQYF
TRBJ1-1,-,TRBV29-1,-,TGCAGCGCGGTCAGGGGTCAGAACACTGAAGCTTTCTTT,CSAVRGQNTEAFF
TRBJ1-1,-,TRBV4-3,-,TGCGCCAGCAGCCAAGATGTTCCGGGTATGAACACTGAAGCTTTCTTT,CASSQDVPGMNTEAFF
TRBJ2-1,TRBD2,TRBV13,-,TGTGCCAGCAGCTCCGGGACGTTCCCGGGACTAGCGGGAGCTAATGAGCAGTTCTTC,CASSSGTFPGLAGANEQFF
TRBJ2-3,-,TRBV7-9,-,TGTGCCAGCAGCCAGGTTTTTATAGGAGATACGCAGTATTTT,CASSQVFIGDTQYF
TRBJ2-6,-,TRBV19,few,TGTGCCAGTAGTAGACTCATGTCCAACGTCCTGACTTTC,CASSRLMSNVLTF
TRBJ1-4,-,TRBV4-3,-,TGCGCCAGCAGCCAAGGGACTTCAACTAATGAAAAACTGTTTTTT,CASSQGTSTNEKLFF
TRBJ2-3,TRBD2,TRBV6-6,-,TGTGCCAGCAGTGACTCGCGGGAGGAGGAAAATACGCAGTATTTT,CASSDSREEENTQYF
TRBJ1-2,-,TRBV19,few,TGTGCCAGTAGTACCCTAACTATGGCACAGGAGACGGAAAACTATGGCTACACCTTC,CASSTLTMAQETENYGYTF